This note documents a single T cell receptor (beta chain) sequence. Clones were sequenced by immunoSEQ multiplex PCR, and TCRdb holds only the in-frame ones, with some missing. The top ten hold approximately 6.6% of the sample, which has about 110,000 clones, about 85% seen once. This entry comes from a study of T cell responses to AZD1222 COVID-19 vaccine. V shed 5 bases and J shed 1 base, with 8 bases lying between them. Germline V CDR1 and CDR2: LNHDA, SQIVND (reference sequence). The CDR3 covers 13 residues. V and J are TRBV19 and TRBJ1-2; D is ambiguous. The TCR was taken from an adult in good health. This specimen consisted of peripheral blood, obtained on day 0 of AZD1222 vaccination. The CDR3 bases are TGTGCCAGTAGTCATCAAAATAACTATGGCTACACCTTC. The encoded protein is CASSHQNNYGYTF.